This TCR beta chain was captured in a study of T cell responses to AZD1222 COVID-19 vaccine. V gave up 3 bases and J gave up 1 base, with 13 bases separating them. This CDR3 has 17 residues. Per the germline V gene, CDR1 is SEHNR and CDR2 is FQNEAQ (reference sequence). Sequenced by immunoSEQ multiplex PCR; TCRdb stores in-frame clones only, minus some. This table has 95,000 to 110,000 clones, 85% to 95% appearing once. Sequencing used peripheral blood, obtained on day 0 of AZD1222 vaccination. The clonotype comes from an adult in good health. This sequence joins TRBV7-9 and TRBJ2-6; unclear D gene. CDR3: CASSLVGMSSGANVLTF. CDR3 bases: TGTGCCAGCAGCTTGGTAGGGATGAGTTCTGGGGCCAACGTCCTGACTTTC.